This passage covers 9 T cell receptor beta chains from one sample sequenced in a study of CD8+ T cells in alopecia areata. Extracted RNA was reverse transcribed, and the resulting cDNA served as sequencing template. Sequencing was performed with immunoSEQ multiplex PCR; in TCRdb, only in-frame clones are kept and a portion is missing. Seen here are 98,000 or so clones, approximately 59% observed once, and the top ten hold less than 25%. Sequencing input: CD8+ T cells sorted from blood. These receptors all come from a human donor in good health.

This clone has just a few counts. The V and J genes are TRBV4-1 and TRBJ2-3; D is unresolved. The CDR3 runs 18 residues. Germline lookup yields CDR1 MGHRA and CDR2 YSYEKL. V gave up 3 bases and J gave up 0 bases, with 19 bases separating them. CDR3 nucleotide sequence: TGCGCCAGCAGCCAGAAAAATTCCAGGCGTCCTAGCACAGATACGCAGTATTTT. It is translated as CASSQKNSRRPSTDTQYF.

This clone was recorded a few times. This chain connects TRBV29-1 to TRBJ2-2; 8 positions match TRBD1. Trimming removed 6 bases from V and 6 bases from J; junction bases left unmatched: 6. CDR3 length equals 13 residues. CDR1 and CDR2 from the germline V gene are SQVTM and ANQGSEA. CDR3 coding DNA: TGCAGCGTCCCCGGACAGGGCGCCGGGGAGCTGTTTTTT. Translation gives CSVPGQGAGELFF.

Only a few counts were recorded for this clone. CDR3 protein: CASSLRGDWEAFF. The CDR3, as DNA: TGTGCCAGCAGCTTACGGGGAGATTGGGAAGCTTTCTTT. The chain combines TRBV13 with TRBJ1-1; D is unclear. The CDR3 totals 13 residues. Deletions cut 2 bases from V and 8 bases from J, with 12 bases between. Germline values: CDR1 PRHDT, CDR2 FYEKMQ (reference sequence).

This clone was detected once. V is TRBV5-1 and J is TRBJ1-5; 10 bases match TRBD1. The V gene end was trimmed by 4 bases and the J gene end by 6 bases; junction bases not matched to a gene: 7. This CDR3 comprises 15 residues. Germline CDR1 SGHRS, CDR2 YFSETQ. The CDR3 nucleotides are TGCGCCAGCAGCCTGACAGGGGGCTATAGTCAGCCCCAGCATTTT. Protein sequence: CASSLTGGYSQPQHF.

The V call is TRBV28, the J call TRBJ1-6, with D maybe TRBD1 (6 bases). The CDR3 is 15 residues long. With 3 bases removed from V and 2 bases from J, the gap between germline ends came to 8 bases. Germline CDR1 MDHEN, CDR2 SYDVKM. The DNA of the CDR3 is TGTGCCAGCAGTTTTGGGGGGCCCTATAATTCACCCCTCCACTTT. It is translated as CASSFGGPYNSPLHF.

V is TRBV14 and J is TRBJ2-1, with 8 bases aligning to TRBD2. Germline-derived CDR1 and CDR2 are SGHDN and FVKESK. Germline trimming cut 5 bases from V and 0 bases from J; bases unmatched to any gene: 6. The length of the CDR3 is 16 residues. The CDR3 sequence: CASSDIRGGSYNEQFF. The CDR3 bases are TGTGCCAGCAGCGACATCCGGGGGGGCTCCTACAATGAGCAGTTCTTC.

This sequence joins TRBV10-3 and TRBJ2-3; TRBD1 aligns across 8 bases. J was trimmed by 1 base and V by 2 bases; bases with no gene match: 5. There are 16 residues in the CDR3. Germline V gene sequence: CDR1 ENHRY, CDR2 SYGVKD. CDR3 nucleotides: TGTGCCATCAGTGAGGGACAGGGAACGGGCACAGATACGCAGTATTTT. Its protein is CAISEGQGTGTDTQYF.

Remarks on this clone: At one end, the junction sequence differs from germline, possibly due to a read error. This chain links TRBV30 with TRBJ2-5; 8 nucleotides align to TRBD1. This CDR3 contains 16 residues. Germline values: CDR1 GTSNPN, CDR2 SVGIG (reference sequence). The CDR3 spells CAWSSLLQGDQGTQYF. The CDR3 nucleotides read TGTGCCTGGAGTTCTCTCCTACAGGGGGACCAAGGGACCCAGTACTTC.

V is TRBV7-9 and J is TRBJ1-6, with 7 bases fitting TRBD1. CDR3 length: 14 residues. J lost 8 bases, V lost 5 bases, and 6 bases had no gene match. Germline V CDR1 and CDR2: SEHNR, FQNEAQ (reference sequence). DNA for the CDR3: TGTGCCAGCAGCCCGGGACAGTCTGATTCACCCCTCCACTTT. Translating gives CASSPGQSDSPLHF.